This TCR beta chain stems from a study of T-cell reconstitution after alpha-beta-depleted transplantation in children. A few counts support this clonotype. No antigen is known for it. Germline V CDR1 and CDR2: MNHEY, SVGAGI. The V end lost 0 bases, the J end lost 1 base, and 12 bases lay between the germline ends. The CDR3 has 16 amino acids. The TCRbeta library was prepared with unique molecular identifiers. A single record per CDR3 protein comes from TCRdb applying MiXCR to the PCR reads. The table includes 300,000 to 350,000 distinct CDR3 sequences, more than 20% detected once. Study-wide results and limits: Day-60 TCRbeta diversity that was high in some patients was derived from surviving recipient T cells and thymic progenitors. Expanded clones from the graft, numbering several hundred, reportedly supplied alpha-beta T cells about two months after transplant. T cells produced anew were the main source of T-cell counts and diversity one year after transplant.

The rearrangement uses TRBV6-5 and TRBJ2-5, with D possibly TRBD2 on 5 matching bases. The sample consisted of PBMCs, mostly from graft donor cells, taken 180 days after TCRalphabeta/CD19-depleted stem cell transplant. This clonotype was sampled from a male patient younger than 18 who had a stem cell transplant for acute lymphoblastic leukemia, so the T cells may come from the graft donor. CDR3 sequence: CASSYSPTTLQETQYF. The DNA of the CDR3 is TGTGCCAGCAGTTACTCCCCGACTACCCTCCAAGAGACCCAGTACTTC.